This passage covers 20 T cell receptor beta chains from one sample sequenced in a study of tumor and adjacent non-tumor tissue in lung cancer. TCRbeta libraries were built with three rounds of nested PCR, modified from ARM-PCR. MiXCR was run by TCRdb on the multiplex PCR reads, yielding one entry per CDR3 protein. The sample lists around 74,000 distinct CDR3 sequences, less than 75% seen once, with roughly 12% in the top ten. The template was RNA from unsorted bulk tissue. Sequenced input: lung tumor tissue. All receptors come from a woman aged 70-85 years with non-small cell lung cancer.

J is TRBJ1-5 and V is TRBV28; D unresolved. V lost 9 bases to trimming and J lost 1 base, with 19 bases between them. CDR3 length equals 16 residues. CDR1 MDHEN and CDR2 SYDVKM come from the germline V gene. Here the CDR3 DNA reads TGTGCCAGTAATTCTTTCCGAGTGGGCAGCAATCAGCCCCAGCATTTT. This encodes CASNSFRVGSNQPQHF.

This clonotype was seen many times. The rearrangement joins TRBV29-1 to TRBJ1-1; TRBD1 matches 10 bases. The length of the CDR3 is 13 residues. Germline V gene sequence: CDR1 SQVTM, CDR2 ANQGSEA. J gave up 6 bases and V 4 bases, and 5 bases lay outside the gene matches. CDR3 amino acids: CSVGQGALAEAFF. CDR3 in DNA: TGCAGCGTTGGACAGGGGGCTTTGGCTGAAGCTTTCTTT. The full variable domain, in which reference TRBV29-1 and TRBJ1-1 provide the parts outside the CDR3, is SAVISQKPSRDICQRGTSLTIQCQVDSQVTMMFWYRQQPGQSLTLIATANQGSEATYESGFVIDKFPISRPNLTFSTLTVSNMSPEDSSIYLCSVGQGALAEAFFGQGTRLTVV.

As concerns this clonotype: Mismatch with germline at one junction end may stem from a read error. The chain carries TRBV29-1 and TRBJ2-1; TRBD1 matches 9 bases. Per germline, CDR1 SQVTM and CDR2 ANQGSEA. The CDR3 has 14 residues. Written as DNA, the CDR3 is TGCAGCGCTCCATACAGGGGGCGCATCAATGGGCAGTTCTTC. It is translated as CSAPYRGRINGQFF.

As to this clonotype: The final CDR3 position lacks the conserved phenylalanine or tryptophan, pointing to a likely read error. This chain links TRBV14 with TRBJ2-1; TRBD2 agrees at 9 bases. This CDR3 spans 16 amino acids. Per the germline V gene, CDR1 is SGHDN and CDR2 is FVKESK. V shed 2 bases and J 3 bases; nucleotides not matched to a gene: 5. This chain's CDR3 is CASSQKLAGRYNEQFS. The CDR3, as DNA: TGTGCCAGCAGCCAAAAACTAGCGGGTCGCTACAATGAGCAGTTCTCG.

Note on this clonotype: Possible read error: a much larger clone is one base away. This rearrangement joins TRBV28 to TRBJ2-7, with D uncertain. Trimming took off 7 bases at V and 5 bases at J, with 15 bases between the two ends. Germline CDR1 is MDHEN and CDR2 is SYDVKM. This CDR3 has 13 amino acids. CDR3 residues: CASTFLSSDEQYF. DNA of the CDR3: TGTGCCAGCACCTTCCTCAGCAGCGACGAGCAGTACTTC. Full variable domain (remainder filled in from reference TRBV28 and TRBJ2-7): DVKVTQSSRYLVKRTGEKVFLECVQDMDHENMFWYRQDPGLGLRLIYFSYDVKMKEKGDIPEGYSVSREKKERFSLILESASTNQTSMYLCASTFLSSDEQYFGPGTRLTVT.

This clonotype was detected many times. The chain has TRBV10-3 and TRBJ2-1; 11 bases line up with TRBD2. Per the germline V gene, CDR1 is ENHRY and CDR2 is SYGVKD. CDR3 size: 14 residues. V gave up 0 bases and J gave up 9 bases; unmatched junction bases: 1. The CDR3 DNA is TGTGCCATCAGTGAGTCGACTAGCGGGGCTGAGCAGTTCTTC. Translating it yields CAISESTSGAEQFF.

On this clonotype itself: The junction does not match germline at one end; this may be a read error. The chain uses TRBV10-2 and TRBJ2-3; D unresolved. Germline CDR1 WSHSY, CDR2 SAAADI. The CDR3 is made up of 17 amino acids. The CDR3 nucleotides are TGCGCCAGTAGTGAGCCTCGAACCCGTTCTGGTACAGATACGCAGTATTTT. This gives the protein CASSEPRTRSGTDTQYF.

Of note for this clonotype: One junction end disagrees with the germline gene, perhaps due to a read error. This sequence joins TRBV10-1 and TRBJ2-7; D might be TRBD2 (6 bases). Germline values: CDR1 WNHNN, CDR2 SYGVQD (reference sequence). The CDR3 is 14 residues long. CDR3 coding DNA: TGCACCAGCAGTGAGAGCGGGTCTGGTGACGAGCAGCACTTC. Translating it yields CTSSESGSGDEQHF.

On this clonotype itself: The junction departs from the called germline gene at one end, perhaps through a read error. The rearrangement links TRBV5-6 to TRBJ2-3; the D is unclear. Germline CDR1 SGHDT, CDR2 YYEEEE. The CDR3 is 14 residues long. The DNA for the CDR3 is TGTTCCAGCAACTTTTACGGGCCGGTGGATACGCAGTATTTT. Its translation is CSSNFYGPVDTQYF.

This chain connects TRBV18 to TRBJ2-3; TRBD1 matches 7 bases. This CDR3 has 14 residues. V was clipped by 4 bases and J by 6 bases; unmatched bases: 7. Germline lookup yields CDR1 KGHSH and CDR2 LQKENI. The CDR3 is CASSQTGLTDTQYF. The CDR3 DNA reads TGTGCCAGCTCACAGACAGGGCTGACGGATACGCAGTATTTT.

This clonotype was observed a single time. This may stem from a read error, because a much larger clone lies one nucleotide away. The J gene is TRBJ1-1, the V gene TRBV28; the D gene is possibly TRBD1 (6 bases). CDR1 is MDHEN, CDR2 SYDVKM, per germline. This CDR3 spans 15 amino acids. The CDR3 DNA sequence: TGTACCAGCACCCCGACAGACAGGTTCAACACTGAAGCTTTCTTT. Translating gives CTSTPTDRFNTEAFF.

About this clonotype: In this CDR3 the conserved last residue, phenylalanine or tryptophan, is missing, so a read error is likely. V gene TRBV10-2 combines with J gene TRBJ2-3; D remains unclear. Trimming removed 7 bases from V and 2 bases from J, with 16 bases in between. This CDR3 has 15 residues. The germline gives CDR1 WSHSY, CDR2 SAAADI. The CDR3 bases are TGCGCCAGCAATGGATCACAGATTCACACAGATACGCAGTATTAT. Protein product: CASNGSQIHTDTQYY.

As concerns this clonotype: A read error is likely, as this CDR3 ends without the conserved phenylalanine or tryptophan. The DNA is left out, because the CDR3 cannot be placed on it with certainty; the CDR3 is given as TCRdb lists it. The rearrangement joins TRBV12-3 or TRBV12-4 to TRBJ2-7; the DNA was not compared with TRBD1, the D call given in the table. From its first to its last residue, the CDR3 has 16 amino acids. The CDR3 loop is CASSLVGGLRSYEEYL.

A word on this clonotype: A read error may produce the germline difference seen at one junction end. V usage is TRBV7-3 and J usage is TRBJ1-2, with unresolved D. The germline V gene has CDR1 SGHTA and CDR2 FQGTGA. The CDR3 is made up of 13 amino acids. This chain's CDR3 is CTSSQGSGGGYTF. In nucleotides, the CDR3 is TGTACCAGCAGTCAAGGGAGCGGAGGCGGCTACACCTTC.

A word on this clonotype: A read error may be the cause here, since a much bigger clone is one base away. This sequence joins TRBV19 and TRBJ2-1; 10 bases fit TRBD2. This CDR3 is built from 17 residues. Germline values: CDR1 LNHDA, CDR2 SQIVND (reference sequence). CDR3 bases: TGTGCCAGTAGTATCCCCAGCGGGAGGGCCGGTGGGAATGAGCAGTTGTTC. Translating it yields CASSIPSGRAGGNEQLF.

On this clonotype itself: A read error may be the cause here, since a much bigger clone is one base away. The V gene is TRBV6-1, the J gene TRBJ2-2, with 10 bases fitting TRBD2. Germline CDR1 reads MNHNS; CDR2 reads SASEGT. The CDR3 loop spans 18 amino acids. As DNA, the CDR3 is TGTGCCCGCAGTCTATACCCCGGGACTAGCGAGAACACCGGGGAGCTGTTTTTT. Residues: CARSLYPGTSENTGELFF.

This clonotype was observed at least ten times. The chain is built from TRBV20-1 and TRBJ2-1; D unclear. The CDR3 runs 11 residues. The germline V gene has CDR1 DFQATT and CDR2 SNEGSKA (reference sequence). V was pared by 3 bases and J by 6 bases, with 6 bases between. DNA of the CDR3: TGCAGTGCTAGTCTCAGCAATGAGCAGTTCTTC. It yields the protein CSASLSNEQFF.

Note on this clonotype: Compared with germline, one end of the junction differs, possibly owing to a read error. The chain carries TRBV10-3 and TRBJ1-6, with D possibly matching TRBD1 (5 bases). The CDR3 runs to 18 residues. In germline, CDR1 is ENHRY, CDR2 SYGVKD. CDR3 loop: CTISEQYQTVSMVSPLHF. The CDR3 DNA follows: TGTACCATCAGTGAGCAATACCAGACAGTTTCCATGGTATCGCCCCTCCACTTT.

A word on this clonotype: Lacking the conserved final phenylalanine or tryptophan, this CDR3 likely reflects a read error. The DNA is left out, because the CDR3 cannot be placed on it with certainty; the CDR3 is given as TCRdb lists it. CDR3 sequence: CASRTGGRTEASI. The V call is TRBV5-4, the J call TRBJ1-1; no check of the table's D call, TRBD1, against the DNA was made. Per germline, CDR1 SGHNT and CDR2 YYREEE (reference sequence). The CDR3 comprises 13 residues, both ends counted.

Details on this clonotype: This may come from a read error, since a much larger clone is one base off. V and J are TRBV7-3 and TRBJ1-1; D ambiguous. The CDR3 covers 13 residues. In germline, CDR1 is SGHTA, CDR2 FQGTGA. The CDR3 region is CASSSYTNTEVFF. CDR3 nucleotides: TGTGCCAGCAGCTCCTACACGAACACTGAAGTTTTCTTT.